The 3 T cell receptor beta chains presented below share a single source sample, sequenced in a study of T-cell reconstitution after alpha-beta-depleted transplantation in children. Unique molecular identifiers tagged the TCRbeta library. TCRdb re-analysed the PCR reads in MiXCR, keeping a single row per CDR3 protein. The sample shows about 980,000 distinct CDR3 sequences, about 29% of them seen only once. Here the sequenced sample was PBMCs, mostly from graft donor cells, taken 360 days after TCRalphabeta/CD19-depleted stem cell transplant. These receptors came from a boy under two years old who had a stem cell transplant for SCID, so the T cells may come from the graft donor.

V and J are TRBV20-1 and TRBJ2-3; 8 bases agree with TRBD2. V shed 7 bases, J shed 1 base, and the junction held 10 bases outside the gene matches. CDR1 and CDR2 from the germline V gene are DFQATT and SNEGSKA (reference sequence). This CDR3 contains 15 residues. This chain's CDR3 is CSVYSGEKGTDTQYF. Written as DNA, the CDR3 is TGCAGTGTTTATAGCGGGGAAAAAGGCACAGATACGCAGTATTTT.

This clonotype was observed a few times. The chain uses TRBV7-2 and TRBJ1-5; D perhaps matches TRBD1 (5 bases). Germline V gene sequence: CDR1 SGHTA, CDR2 FQGNSA. V shed 2 bases and J shed 6 bases, with 11 bases lying between them. This CDR3 is 14 amino acids long. In DNA, the CDR3 is TGTGCCAGCAGCTTACGGGGGGATGGTCAGCCCCAGCATTTT. It translates to CASSLRGDGQPQHF.

This clonotype was seen more than once but under ten times. This chain links TRBV4-2 with TRBJ2-1; D might be TRBD1 or TRBD2, each matching 5 bases. The germline gives CDR1 LGHNA, CDR2 YNFKEQ. The CDR3 runs 18 residues. V was clipped by 0 bases and J by 7 bases, with 22 bases between them. The CDR3 here is CASSQDAVGSREGNEQFF. In DNA form, the CDR3 reads TGTGCCAGCAGCCAAGATGCCGTGGGGTCCAGAGAGGGGAATGAGCAGTTCTTC.